Listed below are T cell receptor beta chains from one sample, sequenced in a study of Ad26.COV2.S vaccination and SARS-CoV-2 variants. Profiled with immunoSEQ multiplex PCR; TCRdb holds only in-frame clones, not every one. The table shows 350,000 to 400,000 clones, with 75% to 90% occurring only once. The specimen was peripheral blood, collected in a trial of Ad26.COV2.S vaccine versus placebo. The receptors here all came from a person aged 18-65 years who received the Ad26.COV2.S COVID-19 vaccine or a placebo. The CDR3 runs from the conserved cysteine through the conserved F or W. Each record gives: D gene, J gene, V gene, CDR3 DNA, CDR3 protein. A D gene is named only where the DNA matches it firmly.

TRBD1 TRBJ2-2 TRBV10-1 TGCGCCAGCAGTGAGTCCGGACAGGTCAACACCGGGGAGCTGTTTTTT CASSESGQVNTGELFF
TRBD1 TRBJ1-6 TRBV4-2 TGTGCCAGCAGCCAAGGGGACAGGAGGGGGTCACCCCTCCACTTT CASSQGDRRGSPLHF
TRBD1 TRBJ2-1 TRBV7-9 TGTGCCAGCAGTGGTTGGGGACAGAGCTCCTACAATGAGCAGTTCTTC CASSGWGQSSYNEQFF
TRBD1 TRBJ1-4 TRBV6-5 TGTGCCAGCAGCCGGACAGGGGGAAATGAAAAACTGTTTTTT CASSRTGGNEKLFF
- TRBJ2-3 TRBV6-4 TGTGCCAGCAGTGACGGGCAGGGAGGCACAGATACGCAGTATTTT CASSDGQGGTDTQYF
- TRBJ1-1 TRBV28 TGTGCCAGCAGTTGGCAGGGGCGCGGGATGAACACTGAAGCTTTCTTT CASSWQGRGMNTEAFF
- TRBJ1-2 TRBV7-9 TGTGCCAGCAGCCCAGCCTTCGGGCTCTATGGCTACACCTTC CASSPAFGLYGYTF
- TRBJ1-2 TRBV19 TGTGCCGCGGCGGGGGGTCTCTATGGCTACACCTTC CAAAGGLYGYTF
- TRBJ2-1 TRBV2 TGTGCCAGCAGTGAGGGGGACCCCAATGAGCAGTTCTTC CASSEGDPNEQFF
TRBD1 TRBJ1-4 TRBV5-1 TGCGCCAGCAGTCCGGGACAGGGTCCTGGTTATGAAAAACTGTTTTTT CASSPGQGPGYEKLFF
- TRBJ2-6 TRBV20-1 TGCAGTGCTAGTATGGGAAGTGGGGCCAACGTCCTGACTTTC CSASMGSGANVLTF
- TRBJ2-3 TRBV28 TGTGCCAGCACTTCAGGGGCTCTGAGCACAGATACGCAGTATTTT CASTSGALSTDTQYF
TRBD1 TRBJ1-1 TRBV9 TGTGCCAGCAGCGCCACAGGGGGAATCACTGAAGCTTTCTTT CASSATGGITEAFF
- TRBJ2-3 TRBV27 TGTGCCAGCAGACAGGGTCCAAGCACAGATACGCAGTATTTT CASRQGPSTDTQYF
- TRBJ2-1 TRBV12-3/TRBV12-4 TGTGCCAGCAGTTCATTAAATGAGCAGTTCTTC CASSSLNEQFF
- TRBJ2-2 TRBV19 TGTGCCAGTGGCAACACCGGGGAGCTGTTTTTT CASGNTGELFF